This T cell receptor beta chain was found in a study of beta chain features in type 1 diabetes. General study points: People with Type 1 diabetes carried modestly yet significantly shorter TCRB CDR3s in all four CD4+ subsets.

Expressed TCRB transcripts were sequenced because the entire RNA isolate underwent reverse transcription. Naive, central memory and regulatory T cell samples averaged approximately 3.8 million reads. TCRdb's copy holds only in-frame clones and misses some; the assay was immunoSEQ multiplex PCR. The table shows 130,000 or so clones, with around 17% occurring only once. This clone was seen only a few times. The antigen is undetermined. A much larger clonotype is one base distant, so this may be a read error. Additional DNA sequences in this sample encode the identical CDR3. The CDR3 sequence is 14 residues long. V was shortened by 6 bases and J by 5 bases, with 20 bases between the two germline ends. Germline CDR1 and CDR2: SQVTM and ANQGSEA.

The sample comprised central memory CD4+ T cells from blood. J is TRBJ2-7 and V is TRBV29-1; tentatively, D is TRBD2 (7 bases). The origin of this receptor is a man aged 30-40 years with type 1 diabetes. In DNA form, the CDR3 reads TGCAGCGTCCCTGGGGAGGGGGGCAGGAACGAGCAGTACTTC. This translates into CSVPGEGGRNEQYF.